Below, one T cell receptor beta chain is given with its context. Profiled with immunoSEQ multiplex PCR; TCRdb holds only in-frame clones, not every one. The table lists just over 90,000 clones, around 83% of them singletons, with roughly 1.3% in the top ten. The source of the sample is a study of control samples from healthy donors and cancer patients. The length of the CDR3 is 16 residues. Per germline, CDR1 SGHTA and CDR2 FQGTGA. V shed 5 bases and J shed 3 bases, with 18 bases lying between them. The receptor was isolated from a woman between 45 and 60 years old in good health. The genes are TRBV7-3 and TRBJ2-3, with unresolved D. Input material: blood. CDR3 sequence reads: CASSPLGPPRTDTQYF. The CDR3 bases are TGTGCCAGCAGCCCACTCGGTCCGCCCCGGACAGATACGCAGTATTTT.